This passage covers 11 T cell receptor beta chains from one sample sequenced in a study of cytomegalovirus exposure and HLA in healthy donors. Primers: 60 Vbeta forward and 13 Jbeta reverse. Produced via immunoSEQ multiplex PCR; TCRdb's table is partial and in-frame only. This sample yields under 150,000 clones, of which more than 80% are seen a single time; 6.7% belongs to the top ten. Material: PBMCs. These receptors all stem from a woman aged 25-40 years in good health and CMV-seropositive.

V and J are TRBV9 and TRBJ2-7; D gene uncertain. The CDR3 covers 15 residues. Trimming took 0 bases from V and 2 from J, leaving 12 bases between them. CDR1 SGDLS and CDR2 YYNGEE come from the germline V gene. The CDR3 region has the DNA TGTGCCAGCAGCGTAGGGGCAGGCAATCCCTACGAGCAGTACTTC. Its protein product is CASSVGAGNPYEQYF.

This rearrangement joins TRBV14 to TRBJ2-1; D is possibly TRBD2 (5 bases). V lost 3 bases to trimming and J lost 4 bases, with 7 bases between them. The CDR3 has 13 amino acids. Per germline, CDR1 SGHDN and CDR2 FVKESK. CDR3 loop: CASSHGVYNEQFF. The CDR3 region has the DNA TGTGCCAGCAGCCACGGGGTGTACAATGAGCAGTTCTTC.

The chain has TRBV6-5 and TRBJ1-2; no clear D gene. V lost 4 bases and J 8 bases, leaving 14 bases between the germline ends. CDR1 and CDR2 from the germline V gene are MNHEY and SVGAGI. This CDR3 has 13 residues. The CDR3, as DNA: TGTGCCAGCAGTTTCGGCCACCCGGGGGGCTACACCTTC. Translating it yields CASSFGHPGGYTF.

The gene calls are TRBV27 and TRBJ2-1; 8 bases line up with TRBD2. The germline CDR1 and CDR2 sequences are MNHEY and SMNVEV (reference sequence). There are 15 residues in the CDR3. V was clipped by 5 bases and J by 9 bases; unmatched bases: 12. CDR3 region: CASSGAGGPSIEQFF. CDR3 nucleotides: TGTGCCAGCAGTGGGGCGGGAGGCCCCTCAATTGAGCAGTTCTTC.

This chain joins TRBV30 and TRBJ1-5, with TRBD1 as a possible D gene (5 bases). The ends were cut back, 3 bases at V and 6 bases at J, with 12 bases in the middle. This CDR3 has 13 amino acids. Per germline, CDR1 GTSNPN and CDR2 SVGIG (reference sequence). The DNA for the CDR3 is TGTGCCTGGAGCGGGGGGAGTAGTCAGCCCCAGCATTTT. Its translation: CAWSGGSSQPQHF. The variable domain in full, with the rest retrieved from reference TRBV30 and TRBJ1-5, is SQTIHQWPATLVQPVGSPLSLECTVEGTSNPNLYWYRQAAGRGLQLLFYSVGIGQISSEVPQNLSASRPQDRQFILSSKKLLLSDSGFYLCAWSGGSSQPQHFGDGTRLSIL.

This clone came up a few times. This rearrangement joins TRBV30 to TRBJ1-3, with 8 bases matching TRBD1. The trim removed 4 bases at V and 2 bases at J, leaving 7 bases unmatched. Looked up from germline, CDR1 is GTSNPN and CDR2 is SVGIG (reference sequence). This CDR3 is built from 15 residues. CDR3 bases: TGTGCCTGGACCTCTCAGGACAGGGCTGGAAACACCATATATTTT. It is translated as CAWTSQDRAGNTIYF.

This chain joins TRBV7-9 and TRBJ2-5; TRBD2 aligns across 7 bases. This CDR3 is built from 15 residues. Germline lookup yields CDR1 SEHNR and CDR2 FQNEAQ (reference sequence). The V gene end was trimmed by 1 base and the J gene end by 2 bases; junction bases not matched to a gene: 4. DNA for the CDR3: TGTGCCAGCAGCTTAGGGGAGGGAGGACAAGAGACCCAGTACTTC. Its protein is CASSLGEGGQETQYF.

The CDR3 DNA reads TGTGCCAGCAGTTTACCCGGTGCAACTAATGAAAAACTGTTTTTT. Protein: CASSLPGATNEKLFF. J is TRBJ1-4 and V is TRBV28; the D is unclear. The CDR3 spans 15 residues. Germline assignment: CDR1 MDHEN and CDR2 SYDVKM. V gave up 2 bases and J gave up 0 bases, with 7 bases separating them. Full variable domain (rest looked up from reference TRBV28 and TRBJ1-4): DVKVTQSSRYLVKRTGEKVFLECVQDMDHENMFWYRQDPGLGLRLIYFSYDVKMKEKGDIPEGYSVSREKKERFSLILESASTNQTSMYLCASSLPGATNEKLFFGSGTQLSVL.

The CDR3 DNA reads TGTGCCAGCAGCGACCTCACAGGGGGCTGGACCGGGGAGCTGTTTTTT. This codes for CASSDLTGGWTGELFF. The chain is built from TRBV9 and TRBJ2-2; 9 nucleotides agree with TRBD1. The CDR3 is made up of 16 amino acids. Trimming removed 3 bases from V and 5 bases from J; junction bases left unmatched: 8. CDR1 is SGDLS, CDR2 YYNGEE, per germline.

This clone showed up just once. The chain links TRBV29-1 to TRBJ1-4, with a possible D match to TRBD1 (6 bases). The CDR3 spans 12 residues. Between the trimmed V and J ends, which lost 6 bases and 5 bases, there was a span of 10 bases. Germline assignment: CDR1 SQVTM and CDR2 ANQGSEA. The CDR3 nucleotides read TGCAGCGTCCTGGACAGAAATGAAAAACTGTTTTTT. Encoded protein: CSVLDRNEKLFF.

This chain's CDR3 is CASSLGVSFTDTQYF. The CDR3 DNA follows: TGCGCCAGCAGCTTGGGAGTCTCCTTCACAGATACGCAGTATTTT. V and J are TRBV5-1 and TRBJ2-3; no definite D call. Germline CDR1 SGHRS, CDR2 YFSETQ. The CDR3 runs to 15 residues. Deletions cut 0 bases from V and 2 bases from J, with 10 bases between.